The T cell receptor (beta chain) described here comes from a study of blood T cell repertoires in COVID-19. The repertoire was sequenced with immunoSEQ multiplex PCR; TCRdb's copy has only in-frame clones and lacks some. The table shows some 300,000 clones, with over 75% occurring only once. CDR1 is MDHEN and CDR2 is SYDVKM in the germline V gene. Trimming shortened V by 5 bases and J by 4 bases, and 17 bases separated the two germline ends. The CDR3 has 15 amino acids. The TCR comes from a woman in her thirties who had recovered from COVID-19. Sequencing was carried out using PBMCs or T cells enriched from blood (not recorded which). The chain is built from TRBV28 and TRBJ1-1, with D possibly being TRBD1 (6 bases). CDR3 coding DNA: TGTGCCAGCAGTCCCCCCCCTACAGGGTTCACTGAAGCTTTCTTT. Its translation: CASSPPPTGFTEAFF.